One and the same sample provided the 23 T cell receptor beta chains below, sequenced in a study of cytomegalovirus exposure and HLA in healthy donors. The PCR used 60 Vbeta and 13 Jbeta primers. Only in-frame clones appear in the TCRdb table, and some are missing; sequencing was by immunoSEQ multiplex PCR. This repertoire shows around 130,000 clones, 65% to 80% found once; its top ten account for 1.8%. The specimen was PBMCs. These TCRs come from a woman between 35 and 50 years old in good health and CMV-seronegative.

In this sample, this clone turned up once. The chain combines TRBV11-3 with TRBJ2-3, with 7 bases lining up with TRBD2. The CDR3 spans 15 residues. V lost 2 bases to trimming and J lost 2 bases; unmatched junction nucleotides: 4. Germline V CDR1 and CDR2: SGHNT, YENEEA. This chain's CDR3 is CASSLFGRPTDTQYF. In nucleotides, the CDR3 is TGTGCCAGCAGCTTATTCGGGAGGCCCACAGATACGCAGTATTTT.

The chain combines TRBV27 with TRBJ2-7; maybe TRBD1 (5 bases). Germline V CDR1 and CDR2: MNHEY, SMNVEV (reference sequence). V lost 3 bases, J lost 2 bases, and 11 bases lay in between. The CDR3 totals 14 residues. The CDR3 bases are TGTGCCAGCAGTTTGCAGGGTCCAGCCTACGAGCAGTACTTC. The encoded protein is CASSLQGPAYEQYF.

This sequence joins TRBV5-6 and TRBJ2-5; D is ambiguous. TRBJ2-7 explains the end of the DNA better; the J call may be wrong. The CDR3 runs to 15 residues. Germline V gene sequence: CDR1 SGHDT, CDR2 YYEEEE. CDR3 in amino acids: CASSRGSSATYEQYF. The DNA for the CDR3 is TGTGCCAGCAGCAGAGGATCGTCCGCTACCTACGAGCAGTACTTC.

This clone came up a few times. V and J are TRBV6-5 and TRBJ2-7; 8 bases are shared with TRBD2. Unmatched junction bases numbered 6, after V lost 5 bases and J lost 0 bases. Per germline, CDR1 MNHEY and CDR2 SVGAGI. CDR3 size: 15 residues. The CDR3 here is CASSVPRGGSYEQYF. CDR3 coding DNA: TGTGCCAGCAGTGTACCCCGGGGGGGCTCCTACGAGCAGTACTTC.

V and J are TRBV5-1 and TRBJ2-7; 8 bases line up with TRBD2. J lost 5 bases, V lost 7 bases, and 11 bases had no gene match. CDR3 length equals 14 residues. Germline V gives CDR1 SGHRS, CDR2 YFSETQ. CDR3 loop: CASGEVAGPDEQYF. CDR3 sequence (DNA): TGCGCCAGCGGTGAAGTAGCGGGACCGGACGAGCAGTACTTC.

V is TRBV5-1 and J is TRBJ2-5; TRBD2 matches 12 bases. The CDR3 covers 18 residues. V lost 2 bases and J lost 0; bases outside the gene matches: 8. Germline V CDR1 and CDR2: SGHRS, YFSETQ. CDR3 amino acids: CASSFGRTSGEYQETQYF. The CDR3 region has the DNA TGCGCCAGCAGCTTCGGCAGGACTAGCGGGGAGTACCAAGAGACCCAGTACTTC.

This clone occurred once. The chain employs TRBV30 and TRBJ2-6; 11 nucleotides align to TRBD1. The germline V gene has CDR1 GTSNPN and CDR2 SVGIG (reference sequence). The CDR3 loop spans 18 amino acids. V gave up 3 bases and J gave up 7 bases; unmatched junction bases: 14. The CDR3 DNA follows: TGTGCCTGGAGCCGGGACAGGGGGTCTTTCTCTAGCGCCAACGTCCTGACTTTC. Its protein product is CAWSRDRGSFSSANVLTF.

The V call is TRBV19, the J call TRBJ1-2; the D gene is possibly TRBD1 (6 bases). V was shortened by 5 bases and J by 0 bases, with 10 bases between the two germline ends. The CDR3 covers 14 residues. Germline V gene sequence: CDR1 LNHDA, CDR2 SQIVND (reference sequence). In DNA form, the CDR3 reads TGTGCCAGTAGTCGGGACACCACTAACTATGGCTACACCTTC. The encoded protein is CASSRDTTNYGYTF.

This clone showed up just once. The chain is built from TRBV7-9 and TRBJ2-1, with 11 bases aligning to TRBD1. This CDR3 contains 15 residues. The germline gives CDR1 SEHNR, CDR2 FQNEAQ (reference sequence). V lost 5 bases and J lost 4; bases outside the gene matches: 4. The chain's CDR3 is CASSNRDRGYNEQFF. CDR3 sequence (DNA): TGTGCCAGCAGCAACCGGGACAGGGGGTACAATGAGCAGTTCTTC.

Regarding this clone: Distinct nucleotide sequences in the sample also encode this CDR3. The J gene is TRBJ2-3, the V gene TRBV9, with TRBD2 identical over 14 bases. Germline CDR1 SGDLS, CDR2 YYNGEE. This CDR3 is 16 amino acids long. With 4 bases clipped from V and 3 bases from J, the junction kept 4 bases outside the gene matches. This CDR3 reads CASSPRTSGRTDTQYF. In nucleotides, the CDR3 is TGTGCCAGCAGCCCTAGGACTAGCGGGAGGACAGATACGCAGTATTTT.

V is TRBV29-1 and J is TRBJ1-1; 7 bases agree with TRBD1. The CDR3 is made up of 12 amino acids. V lost 8 bases to trimming and J lost 4 bases; unmatched junction nucleotides: 7. Germline CDR1 is SQVTM and CDR2 is ANQGSEA. The CDR3 spells CSYSTGATEAFF. The CDR3 bases are TGCAGCTATTCAACAGGGGCCACTGAAGCTTTCTTT.

The gene calls are TRBV28 and TRBJ2-5; D may be TRBD2 (5 bases). V was pared by 1 base and J by 0 bases, with 15 bases between. CDR1 and CDR2 from the germline V gene are MDHEN and SYDVKM. This CDR3 has 17 residues. The CDR3 nucleotides are TGTGCCAGCAGTTTATTTATTCGGACTCAACACCAAGAGACCCAGTACTTC. Translation gives CASSLFIRTQHQETQYF.

The V call is TRBV11-2, the J call TRBJ2-7, with D possibly TRBD1 on 6 matching bases. Germline V lookup: CDR1 SGHAT, CDR2 FQNNGV. Trimming took off 3 bases at V and 9 bases at J, with 21 bases between the two ends. There are 15 residues in the CDR3. The CDR3 DNA reads as TGTGCCAGCAGCTTTGGGTCAGGGGCGTACGATGGGCAGTACTTC. As protein: CASSFGSGAYDGQYF. The full variable domain, completed using reference TRBV11-2 and TRBJ2-7, is EAGVAQSPRYKIIEKRQSVAFWCNPISGHATLYWYQQILGQGPKLLIQFQNNGVVDDSQLPKDRFSAERLKGVDSTLKIQPAKLEDSAVYLCASSFGSGAYDGQYFGPGTRLTVT.

The rearrangement uses TRBV10-3 and TRBJ1-1; no firm D call. V lost 2 bases and J 4 bases, leaving 14 bases between the germline ends. Germline V CDR1 and CDR2: ENHRY, SYGVKD. CDR3 length: 15 amino acids. CDR3 protein: CAISEGVGRVTEAFF. CDR3 DNA: TGTGCCATCAGTGAGGGGGTAGGGCGGGTCACTGAAGCTTTCTTT.

The CDR3 loop is CASSLGGRDTEAFF. The CDR3 DNA sequence: TGTGCCAGCAGCCTGGGGGGACGGGACACTGAAGCTTTCTTT. This chain uses TRBV4-2 with TRBJ1-1; D is perhaps TRBD1 (5 bases). The V and J ends lost 4 bases and 3 bases respectively, with 12 bases between them. CDR1 is LGHNA, CDR2 YNFKEQ, per germline. The CDR3 runs 14 residues.

The chain combines TRBV7-8 with TRBJ1-6, with D uncertain. The V gene's germline CDR1 is SGHVS and CDR2 FQNEAQ. CDR3 length equals 13 residues. V was pared by 7 bases and J by 8 bases, with 12 bases between. The CDR3 DNA follows: TGTGCCAGCACCCAAGCCCGGGATTCACCCCTCCACTTT. It codes for CASTQARDSPLHF.

The rearrangement joins TRBV7-9 to TRBJ2-5, with D possibly TRBD2 on 7 matching bases. V lost 3 bases and J lost 5, with 16 bases in between. Germline V gene sequence: CDR1 SEHNR, CDR2 FQNEAQ (reference sequence). The CDR3 loop spans 15 amino acids. The CDR3 reads CASSLGGGSVETQYF. The CDR3 DNA reads as TGTGCCAGCAGCTTGGGGGGGGGCTCAGTGGAGACCCAGTACTTC.

The gene calls are TRBV2 and TRBJ2-3, with a weak D call TRBD1 (6 bases). This CDR3 is 13 amino acids long. The germline V gene has CDR1 SNHLY and CDR2 FYNNEI. V was cut by 2 bases and J by 7 bases, with 10 bases left in between. This CDR3 reads CASSEQGMNTQYF. Here the CDR3 DNA reads TGTGCCAGCAGTGAACAGGGGATGAATACGCAGTATTTT.

V and J are TRBV5-1 and TRBJ2-5; TRBD2 matches at 13 bases. J gave up 0 bases and V 5 bases, and 7 bases lay outside the gene matches. CDR1 and CDR2 (germline): SGHRS, YFSETQ. This CDR3 is 17 amino acids long. The CDR3 loop reads CASSRTSGSADQETQYF. As DNA, the CDR3 is TGCGCCAGCAGTAGGACTAGCGGGAGTGCTGACCAAGAGACCCAGTACTTC.

This rearrangement joins TRBV19 to TRBJ1-2, with 7 bases matching TRBD1. Germline loops: CDR1 LNHDA, CDR2 SQIVND (reference sequence). V shed 2 bases and J 4 bases; nucleotides not matched to a gene: 1. The CDR3 contains 13 residues. In DNA form, the CDR3 reads TGTGCCAGTAGTATACAGGGGGGCTATGGCTACACCTTC. It yields the protein CASSIQGGYGYTF. The complete variable domain, with remaining parts taken from reference TRBV19 and TRBJ1-2, reads DGGITQSPKYLFRKEGQNVTLSCEQNLNHDAMYWYRQDPGQGLRLIYYSQIVNDFQKGDIAEGYSVSREKKESFPLTVTSAQKNPTAFYLCASSIQGGYGYTFGSGTRLTVV.

This clone was detected only a few times. The rearrangement joins TRBV6-5 to TRBJ1-6; the D gene is possibly TRBD1 (6 bases). The germline V and J ends were trimmed by 4 bases and 7 bases, with 11 bases remaining between them. CDR1 and CDR2 from the germline V gene are MNHEY and SVGAGI. The CDR3 is 14 amino acids. CDR3 nucleotides: TGTGCCAGCAGTTGGGACATACGGAATTCACCCCTCCACTTT. The encoded protein is CASSWDIRNSPLHF.

A note on this clone: This specimen includes other DNA sequences encoding the same CDR3. J is TRBJ2-7 and V is TRBV5-1; 11 bases fit TRBD1. Germline V gene data show CDR1 as SGHRS and CDR2 as YFSETQ. V dropped 1 base and J dropped 4; count of bases not matched to a gene: 7. The CDR3 has 16 residues. The CDR3 DNA reads TGCGCCAGCAGCTTGACCGGGACAGGGGGGTTTTACGAGCAGTACTTC. Its translation: CASSLTGTGGFYEQYF. Full variable domain (missing parts from reference TRBV5-1 and TRBJ2-7): KAGVTQTPRYLIKTRGQQVTLSCSPISGHRSVSWYQQTPGQGLQFLFEYFSETQRNKGNFPGRFSGRQFSNSRSEMNVSTLELGDSALYLCASSLTGTGGFYEQYFGPGTRLTVT.

The chain is built from TRBV11-2 and TRBJ2-3; the match to TRBD2 covers 11 bases. The J segment lost 11 bases and the V segment lost 1 base, leaving 8 bases of the junction unmatched. Germline values: CDR1 SGHAT, CDR2 FQNNGV. This CDR3 is 15 amino acids long. In nucleotides, the CDR3 is TGTGCCAGCAGCTTAGGGGGTAGCGGGAGGGCCGGGCAGTATTTT. Translating it yields CASSLGGSGRAGQYF.